Each of the 16 T cell receptor beta chains below was sequenced from the same sample in a study of beta chain features in type 1 diabetes. Whole-study results and caveats: For Type 1 diabetes patients, all four CD4+ subsets carried TCRB CDR3s that were moderately but significantly shorter.

These TCRs are of unknown antigen specificity. Expressed TCRB transcripts were sequenced after all isolated RNA was converted to cDNA. The assay was immunoSEQ multiplex PCR, and TCRdb's table has in-frame clones only and misses some. The table records around 130,000 clones, roughly 10% of them present only once. The sequencing sample was made of central memory CD4+ T cells from blood. The receptors were gathered from a man in his thirties or forties with type 1 diabetes.

This rearrangement joins TRBV6-1 to TRBJ1-2, with no clear D. CDR1 and CDR2 (germline): MNHNS, SASEGT. This CDR3 spans 13 amino acids. Between the trimmed V and J ends, which lost 0 bases and 4 bases, there was a span of 6 bases. The CDR3 reads CASSEARGYGYTF. DNA for the CDR3: TGTGCCAGCAGTGAAGCGCGTGGCTATGGCTACACCTTC.

This chain links TRBV2 with TRBJ2-4, with D possibly matching TRBD1 (6 bases). The ends were cut back, 7 bases at V and 10 bases at J, with 20 bases in the middle. CDR3 length: 14 residues. CDR1 and CDR2 from the germline V gene are SNHLY and FYNNEI. CDR3 nucleotides: TGTGCCAGCATTTTAGACAGCCCTAGGGGGATTCAGTACTTC. Translating gives CASILDSPRGIQYF.

This clone has a handful of counts. V usage is TRBV7-8 and J usage is TRBJ1-6, with 7 bases identical to TRBD1. V lost 10 bases and J lost 8; bases outside the gene matches: 8. CDR3 size: 13 residues. From germline, CDR1 is SGHVS and CDR2 FQNEAQ. The CDR3, as DNA: TGTGCCATCCGGCAGGGGGATTATTCACCCCTCCACTTT. The encoded protein is CAIRQGDYSPLHF.

This clone showed up just a few times. V is TRBV5-6 and J is TRBJ2-3, with 8 bases fitting TRBD1. V lost 5 bases to trimming and J lost 9 bases; unmatched junction nucleotides: 11. This CDR3 has 14 residues. Germline V lookup: CDR1 SGHDT, CDR2 YYEEEE. Here the CDR3 reads CASSSGTGMGTQYF. DNA of the CDR3: TGTGCCAGCAGTTCCGGGACAGGCATGGGGACGCAGTATTTT.

This clone was counted between two and nine times. The chain uses TRBV2 and TRBJ2-2, with a weak D call TRBD1 (6 bases). The V end lost 6 bases, the J end lost 6 bases, and 11 bases lay between the germline ends. The CDR3 has 13 amino acids. The germline gives CDR1 SNHLY, CDR2 FYNNEI. The CDR3 loop reads CASSLQGAGELFF. The CDR3 bases are TGTGCCAGCAGCCTACAGGGTGCCGGGGAGCTGTTTTTT.

The chain employs TRBV5-7 and TRBJ2-1; 10 bases fit TRBD1. TRBV5-7 is an open reading frame, and its role is uncertain. The J segment lost 6 bases and the V segment lost 4 bases, leaving 4 bases of the junction unmatched. The CDR3 is 14 amino acids. The CDR3 loop is CASSTGQGFNEQFF. CDR3 nucleotides: TGTGCCAGCAGCACGGGACAGGGGTTCAATGAGCAGTTCTTC.

V usage is TRBV11-2 and J usage is TRBJ2-3, with D unclear. Germline loops: CDR1 SGHAT, CDR2 FQNNGV. V lost 5 bases, J lost 0 bases, and 6 bases lay in between. The CDR3 has 13 residues. The DNA for the CDR3 is TGTGCCAGCAGCCTCGGGAGCACAGATACGCAGTATTTT. It specifies CASSLGSTDTQYF. Full variable domain (remainder filled in from reference TRBV11-2 and TRBJ2-3): EAGVAQSPRYKIIEKRQSVAFWCNPISGHATLYWYQQILGQGPKLLIQFQNNGVVDDSQLPKDRFSAERLKGVDSTLKIQPAKLEDSAVYLCASSLGSTDTQYFGPGTRLTVL.

This clone was found a few times. The rearrangement links TRBV7-8 to TRBJ2-7; 7 bases are shared with TRBD1. The ends lost 5 bases at V and 0 bases at J; junction bases unmatched: 1. The germline V gene encodes CDR1 SGHVS and CDR2 FQNEAQ. This CDR3 contains 13 residues. The CDR3 DNA reads TGTGCCAGCAGCAGGGACAGCTCCTACGAGCAGTACTTC. Protein sequence: CASSRDSSYEQYF.

The chain carries TRBV6-5 and TRBJ2-3, with D uncertain. This CDR3 is built from 13 residues. Trimming took 6 bases from V and 2 from J, leaving 9 bases between them. Germline CDR1 reads MNHEY; CDR2 reads SVGAGI. CDR3 in DNA: TGTGCCAGCAGGGAGCTCTTCACAGATACGCAGTATTTT. It translates to CASRELFTDTQYF.

This clone came up a few times. The genes are TRBV6-6 and TRBJ2-5; D is uncertain. The germline gives CDR1 MNHNY, CDR2 SVGAGI (reference sequence). Trimming stripped 5 bases from V and 1 base from J, with 5 bases between. This CDR3 region has 12 residues. The chain's CDR3 is CASSLPQETQYF. The CDR3 nucleotides are TGTGCCAGCAGTCTCCCCCAAGAGACCCAGTACTTC.

This clone appeared a few times. The V and J genes are TRBV2 and TRBJ2-3, with 8 bases fitting TRBD1. The CDR3 runs 12 residues. The germline gives CDR1 SNHLY, CDR2 FYNNEI. The CDR3 DNA follows: TGTGCACGACAGGGGTTCACAGATACGCAGTATTTT. This sequence encodes CARQGFTDTQYF.

V is TRBV27 and J is TRBJ1-4, with D perhaps matching TRBD1 (5 bases). V lost 3 bases and J 4 bases, leaving 9 bases between the germline ends. Germline-derived CDR1 and CDR2 are MNHEY and SMNVEV (reference sequence). This CDR3 spans 14 amino acids. CDR3 DNA sequence: TGTGCCAGCAGTTTTGACAGAAATAATGAAAAACTGTTTTTT. Translated: CASSFDRNNEKLFF. Filled out from reference TRBV27 and TRBJ1-4, the complete variable domain reads EAQVTQNPRYLITVTGKKLTVTCSQNMNHEYMSWYRQDPGLGLRQIYYSMNVEVTDKGDVPEGYKVSRKEKRNFPLILESPSPNQTSLYFCASSFDRNNEKLFFGSGTQLSVL.

The table lists this clone with a few counts. The rearrangement uses TRBV2 and TRBJ1-6; 7 bases are a match to TRBD1. CDR3 length: 13 amino acids. Germline V gene data show CDR1 as SNHLY and CDR2 as FYNNEI. V lost 11 bases to trimming and J lost 7 bases; unmatched junction nucleotides: 8. The CDR3 sequence: CAGSDRENSPLHF. In DNA, the CDR3 is TGTGCCGGAAGCGACAGGGAGAATTCACCCCTCCACTTT.

The rearrangement uses TRBV2 and TRBJ1-2; D perhaps matches TRBD1 (6 bases). V was trimmed by 6 bases and J by 4 bases, leaving 15 bases between them. The CDR3 is 14 amino acids. CDR1 SNHLY and CDR2 FYNNEI come from the germline V gene. CDR3 nucleotides: TGTGCCAGCAGCTACAGGGTGGCTAGCTATGGCTACACCTTC. This gives the protein CASSYRVASYGYTF.

This clone was detected a few times. This chain connects TRBV11-2 to TRBJ2-7, with 7 bases aligning to TRBD1. Germline CDR1 is SGHAT and CDR2 is FQNNGV. V lost 2 bases and J lost 6; bases outside the gene matches: 7. The CDR3 extends over 14 amino acids. CDR3 in amino acids: CASSLSRGQGEQYF. CDR3 coding DNA: TGTGCCAGCAGCTTAAGTAGGGGGCAGGGCGAGCAGTACTTC.

In this sample, this clone turned up a few times. The chain carries TRBV6-5 and TRBJ1-2; 8 bases match TRBD1. The CDR3 spans 11 residues. V lost 6 bases to trimming and J lost 7 bases; unmatched junction nucleotides: 1. Germline V CDR1 and CDR2: MNHEY, SVGAGI. CDR3 sequence: CASRDRAGYTF. The CDR3 bases are TGTGCCAGCAGGGACAGGGCTGGCTACACCTTC.